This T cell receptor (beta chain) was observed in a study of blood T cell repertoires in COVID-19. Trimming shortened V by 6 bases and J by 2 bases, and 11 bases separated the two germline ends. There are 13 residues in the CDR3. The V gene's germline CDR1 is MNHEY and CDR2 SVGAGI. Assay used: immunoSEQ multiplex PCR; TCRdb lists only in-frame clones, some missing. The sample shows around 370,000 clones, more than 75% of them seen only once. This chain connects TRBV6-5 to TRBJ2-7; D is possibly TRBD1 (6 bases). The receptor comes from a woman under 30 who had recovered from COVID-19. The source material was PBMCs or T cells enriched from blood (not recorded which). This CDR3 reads CASSYQGPYEQYF. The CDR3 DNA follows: TGTGCCAGCAGCTACCAGGGGCCCTACGAGCAGTACTTC.